This T cell receptor beta chain is drawn from a study of T cell repertoires in cytomegalovirus infection. Study background: Both CMV infection and a matching HLA type were indicated by public TCR beta signatures. Broader study findings: Within the response measured ex vivo, HLA-C-restricted CMV-specific TCR beta clonotypes were dominant. Cumulative frequency (of public TCR beta family members) identified carriers of CMV plus the relevant HLA.

As concerns this clonotype: The target antigen is unknown.

MiXCR was run by TCRdb on the reads, yielding one entry per CDR3 protein. The sample has around 530,000 distinct CDR3 sequences; 26% are singletons. The V end was cut by 3 bases, the J end by 1 base, with 24 bases between. CDR3 length: 19 residues. Per the germline V gene, CDR1 is MDHEN and CDR2 is SYDVKM. Material for sequencing was PBMCs. The V and J genes are TRBV28 and TRBJ1-1; TRBD1 is a possible D gene (5 bases). This sequence originates from a human donor in good health (CMV status not recorded). Some clones in this sample may be carry-over from other donors' samples. CDR3 nucleotide sequence: TGTGCCAGCAGTTTCCAAACCCCAGGATGGCGGGACTGGAACACTGAAGCTTTCTTT. It codes for CASSFQTPGWRDWNTEAFF. Filled out from reference TRBV28 and TRBJ1-1, the complete variable domain reads DVKVTQSSRYLVKRTGEKVFLECVQDMDHENMFWYRQDPGLGLRLIYFSYDVKMKEKGDIPEGYSVSREKKERFSLILESASTNQTSMYLCASSFQTPGWRDWNTEAFFGQGTRLTVV.